This TCR beta chain was observed in a study of shared clonotypes between healthy human individuals. Profiling relied on immunoSEQ multiplex PCR, and the TCRdb table lists in-frame clones only, not all of them. Among about 1.5 million clones, approximately 98% were seen once, and the ten largest hold approximately 0.45%. Researchers partitioned CD4+ cells into CD45RA+ naive and CD45RA-negative memory subsets. The sample was naive CD4+ T cells sorted from blood. The subset: CD45RA+ positively selected. The TCR originated in a man aged 30 to 45 in good health.

Here the CDR3 DNA reads TGTGCCAGCAGTTGGACAGCCCGGGATCAGCCCCAGCATTTT. It yields the protein CASSWTARDQPQHF. The genes are TRBV28 and TRBJ1-5, with a weak D call TRBD1 (6 bases). Trimming pared 4 bases from V and 5 bases from J, leaving 12 bases between. The CDR3 covers 14 residues. Looked up from germline, CDR1 is MDHEN and CDR2 is SYDVKM. Combining the CDR3 with reference TRBV28 and TRBJ1-5 gives the whole variable domain DVKVTQSSRYLVKRTGEKVFLECVQDMDHENMFWYRQDPGLGLRLIYFSYDVKMKEKGDIPEGYSVSREKKERFSLILESASTNQTSMYLCASSWTARDQPQHFGDGTRLSIL.